Each of the 2 T cell receptor beta chains below was sequenced from the same sample in a study of cytomegalovirus exposure and HLA in healthy donors. Use of 60 Vbeta and 13 Jbeta primers characterized the PCR. Profiling relied on immunoSEQ multiplex PCR, and the TCRdb table lists in-frame clones only, not all of them. The sample consists of around 190,000 clones, about nine tenths of them appearing once. Input material: PBMCs. These TCRs come from a boy younger than 10 in good health and CMV-seronegative.

A note on this clone: Other DNA sequences in the sample encode the same CDR3. The J gene is TRBJ1-4, the V gene TRBV5-1, with 10 bases fitting TRBD1. This CDR3 region has 16 residues. Trimming cost V 4 bases and J 5 bases; bases outside gene matches: 8. Germline loops: CDR1 SGHRS, CDR2 YFSETQ. CDR3 residues: CASSPEPGQGNEKLFF. The CDR3 DNA reads as TGCGCCAGCAGCCCGGAACCGGGACAGGGGAATGAAAAACTGTTTTTT.

The chain carries TRBV6-5 and TRBJ2-7; D is undetermined. The germline V gene has CDR1 MNHEY and CDR2 SVGAGI. The CDR3 has 14 amino acids. The V and J ends lost 1 base and 1 base respectively, with 8 bases between them. CDR3 nucleotides: TGTGCCAGCAGTTACTATGGCAGGTCCTACGAGCAGTACTTC. It encodes CASSYYGRSYEQYF.